This is a list of T cell receptor beta chains from one sample in a study of Ad26.COV2.S vaccination and SARS-CoV-2 variants. TCRdb's copy holds only in-frame clones and misses some; the assay was immunoSEQ multiplex PCR. The sample holds about 680,000 clones, about 89% seen once. This material consisted of peripheral blood, taken in a trial of Ad26.COV2.S vaccine versus placebo. These receptor sequences come from a person between 18 and 60 years old who received the Ad26.COV2.S COVID-19 vaccine or a placebo. The CDR3 runs from the conserved cysteine through the conserved F or W. A D gene is named only where the DNA matches it firmly. Only part of the rows carry a size: once, few, many, or a class if the clone is expanded.

CDR3aa	CDR3nt	d_gene	abundance	j_gene	v_gene
CASSDQDRDGSPLHF	TGTGCCAGCAGTGACCAGGACAGGGATGGTTCACCCCTCCACTTT	TRBD1	-	TRBJ1-6	TRBV25-1
CASSYSGSNSYEQYF	TGTGCCAGCAGTTACTCGGGATCGAATTCCTACGAGCAGTACTTC	-	few	TRBJ2-7	TRBV6-2/TRBV6-3
CASSVGVGQGNYEQYF	TGTGCCAGCAGCGTAGGGGTGGGACAGGGGAACTACGAGCAGTACTTC	TRBD1	once	TRBJ2-7	TRBV9
CATSREGAGQRAKNIQYF	TGTGCCACCAGCAGAGAAGGTGCGGGACAGCGGGCCAAAAACATTCAGTACTTC	-	once	TRBJ2-4	TRBV15
CAWTWGGRGYTF	TGTGCCTGGACCTGGGGAGGGCGCGGCTACACCTTC	-	-	TRBJ1-2	TRBV30
CAWSRSGSGYEQYF	TGTGCCTGGAGCCGTAGCGGGAGTGGATACGAGCAGTACTTC	TRBD2	once	TRBJ2-7	TRBV30
CASSYSRGTGHGYTF	TGTGCCAGCAGTTACTCACGTGGGACAGGCCATGGCTACACCTTC	TRBD1	-	TRBJ1-2	TRBV6-5
CASSIGTSVYNEQFF	TGTGCCAGTAGTATTGGGACTAGCGTCTACAATGAGCAGTTCTTC	TRBD2	once	TRBJ2-1	TRBV19
CASSLTGGNTGELFF	TGCGCCAGCAGCTTGACCGGGGGAAACACCGGGGAGCTGTTTTTT	-	-	TRBJ2-2	TRBV5-1
CASSNPRGLAGGETQYF	TGTGCCAGTAGTAACCCCCGAGGACTAGCGGGAGGTGAGACCCAGTACTTC	TRBD2	once	TRBJ2-5	TRBV19
CASSQRVRTEAFF	TGTGCCAGCAGTCAAAGGGTGAGGACTGAAGCTTTCTTT	-	-	TRBJ1-1	TRBV6-5
CASTIATGELFF	TGTGCCAGTACCATAGCTACCGGGGAGCTGTTTTTT	-	-	TRBJ2-2	TRBV19
CASSEFRLGAGANVLTF	TGTGCCAGCAGTGAATTCCGGTTGGGGGCGGGGGCCAACGTCCTGACTTTC	-	-	TRBJ2-6	TRBV2
CASRTGGAGRGYTF	TGTGCCAGCAGAACAGGGGGCGCCGGGAGGGGCTACACCTTC	TRBD1	once	TRBJ1-2	TRBV6-5
CAWSVQSSYEQYF	TGTGCCTGGAGTGTACAGTCTTCCTACGAGCAGTACTTC	-	-	TRBJ2-7	TRBV30
CASSGVNTEAFF	TGTGCCAGCAGCGGAGTGAACACTGAAGCTTTCTTT	-	-	TRBJ1-1	TRBV9
CAWSDSTGELFF	TGTGCCTGGAGTGACTCCACCGGGGAGCTGTTTTTT	-	-	TRBJ2-2	TRBV30
CATSDGGLADEQYF	TGTGCCACCAGTGATGGAGGACTAGCGGACGAGCAGTACTTC	TRBD2	-	TRBJ2-7	TRBV24-1
CASSLGAGVVTGELFF	TGTGCCAGCAGCCTTGGAGCGGGAGTTGTCACCGGGGAGCTGTTTTTT	TRBD2	-	TRBJ2-2	TRBV7-9
CAIKFSGTDTQYF	TGTGCCATCAAGTTCAGCGGCACAGATACGCAGTATTTT	-	-	TRBJ2-3	TRBV10-3
CASSLDLAGGYDTQYF	TGTGCCAGCAGCTTGGACCTAGCGGGAGGTTACGATACGCAGTATTTT	TRBD2	-	TRBJ2-3	TRBV5-4
CASSDVTNAPDTQYF	TGTGCCAGCAGTGATGTGACCAACGCCCCAGATACGCAGTATTTT	-	-	TRBJ2-3	TRBV25-1